The following is a T cell receptor (delta chain) sequence with its context. Its specific antigen is unknown. Per-base qualities were not stored, and no clone one base away is much larger. The same CDR3 arises from other DNA sequences in this sample as well. The data derive from a study of gamma-delta chains in newborns, infants, children (dated by TCRdb to between 2017 and 2020). A note on the overall study: According to the study title, microbial exposure causes polyclonal expansion of innate gammadelta T cells right after birth. The study examined the way microbial exposure affected innate gammadelta T cell populations in human newborns right after birth.

From V the trimming removes 1 base and from J it removes 2 bases, while the gene matches leave 5 bases of the junction unaccounted for. CDR1 and CDR2 are drawn from the germline V gene: GEAIGNYY, EKD. Inclusive of the bounding cysteine and phenylalanine, the CDR3 is 19 residues long. Of all the DNA, just the CDR3 is kept, 57 bases in frame from base 1. The sequencing machine was an Illumina MiSeq. With CATT, TCRdb called clones again from the public reads; duplicate DNA rows were later joined. Counted in this sample were about 15,000 delta-chain clones; roughly 7% of them appeared once. 20% to 25% of the sample is in the top ten clones.

The V gene is TRDV2 and the J gene is TRDJ3; TRDD3 lines up with 12 middle nucleotides. The source material was blood. The receptor comes from a child who was a newborn, infant or young child, either healthy, febrile or measles-vaccinated (not recorded which). The bases are TGTGCCTGTGACACTATTACTGGGGGATACCCCTGGGACACCCGACAGATGTTTTTC. It encodes CACDTITGGYPWDTRQMFF.